This is a list of T cell receptor beta chains from one sample in a study of T cells after posttransplantation cyclophosphamide. The repertoire was sequenced with immunoSEQ multiplex PCR; TCRdb's copy has only in-frame clones and lacks some. The data show over 15,000 clones, around 70% seen once. Sequences were derived from PBMCs, sampled after an allogeneic stem cell transplant with post-transplant cyclophosphamide. The receptors derive from a young adult male patient who received an allogeneic stem cell transplant from a related donor, was CMV-positive, and had acute GVHD only. The graft donor may be the source of some T cells. CDR3s include the opening cysteine and the closing phenylalanine or tryptophan. D genes are given only for firm matches. A clone size is listed for some rows: how often the clone was seen (once, few, many), or a class if it is expanded.

NA,TRBD1,TRBJ1-6,TRBV23-1,CATCGQANSPLHF,TGCGCCACCTGCGGACAGGCCAATTCACCCCTCCACTTT
NA,NA,TRBJ1-1,TRBV12-5,CASGFPEDRLPNTEAFF,TGTGCTAGTGGTTTTCCCGAAGACAGACTCCCGAACACTGAAGCTTTCTTT
NA,NA,TRBJ1-1,TRBV19,CASSITVRNTEAFF,TGTGCCAGTAGTATTACGGTCCGCAACACTGAAGCTTTCTTT
NA,NA,TRBJ1-1,TRBV18,CASSRNRDDTEAFF,TGTGCCAGCTCACGCAACAGGGATGACACTGAAGCTTTCTTT
NA,TRBD1,TRBJ2-4,TRBV5-5,CASSLGPDRPNKNIQYF,TGTGCCAGCAGCTTGGGACCGGACAGGCCGAATAAAAACATTCAGTACTTC
NA,NA,TRBJ2-2,TRBV4-3,CASSRLGQGRGTGELFF,TGCGCCAGCAGTCGACTGGGGCAGGGCAGAGGCACCGGGGAGCTGTTTTTT
NA,TRBD1,TRBJ1-1,TRBV7-2,CASSLWTGGTEAFF,TGTGCCAGCAGCTTATGGACAGGGGGCACTGAAGCTTTCTTT
NA,NA,TRBJ1-4,TRBV11-3,CASSAYRDICSGEKLFF,TGTGCCAGCAGCGCCTACCGGGACATCTGTTCGGGAGAAAAACTGTTTTTT
few,NA,TRBJ2-2,TRBV5-1,CASSKDTNTGELFF,TGCGCCAGCTCCAAGGACACGAACACCGGGGAGCTGTTTTTT
NA,TRBD2,TRBJ2-1,TRBV9,CASSVGPSGTRGHEQFF,TGTGCCAGCAGCGTAGGTCCTAGCGGGACTCGGGGGCATGAGCAGTTCTTC
once,TRBD1,TRBJ1-1,TRBV7-9,CASSPPRQGAAGTEAFF,TGTGCCAGCAGCCCCCCGAGACAGGGGGCGGCCGGCACTGAAGCTTTCTTT
NA,TRBD1,TRBJ2-7,TRBV7-9,CASSIPGQGPEQYF,TGTGCCAGCAGTATACCGGGACAGGGGCCCGAGCAGTACTTC
NA,TRBD1,TRBJ2-1,TRBV2,CASSMDRGARDEQFF,TGTGCCAGCAGTATGGACAGGGGAGCTAGGGATGAGCAGTTCTTC
NA,NA,TRBJ1-5,TRBV10-2,CASSSAGGVGQPQHF,TGCGCCAGCAGTTCGGCGGGGGGGGTGGGTCAGCCCCAGCATTTT
once,NA,TRBJ1-2,TRBV18,CASSPEKNYGYTF,TGTGCCAGCTCACCAGAGAAGAACTATGGCTACACCTTC
few,TRBD1,TRBJ2-2,TRBV27,CASSLGWGQGWSGELFF,TGTGCCAGCAGTTTGGGGTGGGGACAGGGTTGGAGCGGGGAGCTGTTTTTT
few,NA,TRBJ1-1,TRBV2,CASRLREGGTEAFF,TGTGCCAGCAGGCTCAGGGAAGGGGGAACTGAAGCTTTCTTT
few,NA,TRBJ1-2,TRBV6-6,CASSPFDSYGYTF,TGTGCCAGCAGTCCCTTTGACAGCTATGGCTACACCTTC
few,TRBD1,TRBJ1-6,TRBV7-8,CASSSRQGDNSPLHF,TGTGCCAGCAGCTCCCGGCAGGGGGATAATTCACCCCTCCACTTT
NA,TRBD2,TRBJ2-2,TRBV18,CASSPGGGGAGGELFF,TGTGCCAGCTCCCCCGGCGGCGGGGGGGCCGGCGGGGAGCTGTTTTTT
NA,TRBD1,TRBJ1-5,TRBV19,CASTQGGGQNNQPQHF,TGTGCCAGTACTCAAGGAGGGGGACAGAACAATCAGCCCCAGCATTTT
NA,NA,TRBJ2-3,TRBV11-2,CASSLGGFTQYF,TGTGCCAGCAGCTTAGGCGGCTTTACGCAGTATTTT
NA,TRBD1,TRBJ1-4,TRBV5-1,CASSPGQGKTNEKLFF,TGCGCCAGCAGCCCTGGACAGGGTAAAACTAATGAAAAACTGTTTTTT
NA,NA,TRBJ1-2,TRBV4-3,CASSQVFGDNSGYTF,TGCGCCAGCAGCCAAGTCTTTGGGGACAATAGTGGCTACACCTTC
NA,NA,TRBJ1-1,TRBV27,CASSPLTAPNTEAFF,TGTGCCAGCAGTCCCCTGACAGCTCCGAACACTGAAGCTTTCTTT
NA,NA,TRBJ1-3,TRBV9,CASSVDGGNSGNTIYF,TGTGCCAGCAGCGTAGATGGCGGAAACTCTGGAAACACCATATATTTT
NA,TRBD1,TRBJ2-7,TRBV5-1,CASSLGGTGGHEQYF,TGCGCCAGCAGCTTGGGAGGGACAGGGGGCCACGAGCAGTACTTC
NA,TRBD1,TRBJ1-1,TRBV5-5,CASSLITGGMNTEAFF,TGTGCCAGCAGCTTGATTACAGGGGGGATGAACACTGAAGCTTTCTTT